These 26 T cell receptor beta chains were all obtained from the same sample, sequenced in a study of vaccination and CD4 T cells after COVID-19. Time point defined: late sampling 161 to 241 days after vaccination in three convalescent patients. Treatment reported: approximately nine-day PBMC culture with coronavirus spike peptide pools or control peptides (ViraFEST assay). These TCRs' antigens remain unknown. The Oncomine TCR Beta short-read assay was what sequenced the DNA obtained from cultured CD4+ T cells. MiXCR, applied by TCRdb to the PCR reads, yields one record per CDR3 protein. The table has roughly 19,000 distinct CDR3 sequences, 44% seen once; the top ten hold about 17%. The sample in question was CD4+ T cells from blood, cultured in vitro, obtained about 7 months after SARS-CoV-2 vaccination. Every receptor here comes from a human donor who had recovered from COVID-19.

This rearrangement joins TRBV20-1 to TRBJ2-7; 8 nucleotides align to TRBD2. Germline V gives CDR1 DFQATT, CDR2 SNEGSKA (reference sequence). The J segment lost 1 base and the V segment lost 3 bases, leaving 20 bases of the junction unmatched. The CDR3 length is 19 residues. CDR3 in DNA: TGCAGTGCTAGGGGCGGTAGCGGGGTAGGACTCAAACAGTCCTACGAGCAGTACTTC. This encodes CSARGGSGVGLKQSYEQYF.

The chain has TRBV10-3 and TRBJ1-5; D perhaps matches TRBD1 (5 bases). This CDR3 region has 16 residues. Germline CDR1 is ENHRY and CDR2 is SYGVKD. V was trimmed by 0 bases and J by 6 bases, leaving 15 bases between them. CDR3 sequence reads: CAISESSRGVGQPQHF. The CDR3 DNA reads TGTGCCATCAGTGAGTCGAGTCGGGGGGTGGGTCAGCCCCAGCATTTT.

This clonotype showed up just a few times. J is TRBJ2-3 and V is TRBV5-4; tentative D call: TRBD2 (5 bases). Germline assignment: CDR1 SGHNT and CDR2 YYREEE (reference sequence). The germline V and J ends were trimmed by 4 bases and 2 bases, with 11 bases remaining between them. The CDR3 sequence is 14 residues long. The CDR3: CASSPRATTDTQYF. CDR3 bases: TGTGCCAGCAGCCCGCGGGCTACCACAGATACGCAGTATTTT.

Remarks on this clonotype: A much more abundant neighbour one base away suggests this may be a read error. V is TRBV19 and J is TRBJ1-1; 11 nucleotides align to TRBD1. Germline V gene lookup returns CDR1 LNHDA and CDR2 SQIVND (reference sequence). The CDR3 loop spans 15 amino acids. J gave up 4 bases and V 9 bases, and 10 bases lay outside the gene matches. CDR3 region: CASTDRGPHSTEAFF. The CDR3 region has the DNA TGTGCCAGCACGGACAGGGGGCCGCACTCCACTGAAGCTTTCTTT. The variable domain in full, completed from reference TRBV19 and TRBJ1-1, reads DGGITQSPKYLFRKEGQNVTLSCEQNLNHDAMYWYRQDPGQGLRLIYYSQIVNDFQKGDIAEGYSVSREKKESFPLTVTSAQKNPTAFYLCASTDRGPHSTEAFFGQGTRLTVV.

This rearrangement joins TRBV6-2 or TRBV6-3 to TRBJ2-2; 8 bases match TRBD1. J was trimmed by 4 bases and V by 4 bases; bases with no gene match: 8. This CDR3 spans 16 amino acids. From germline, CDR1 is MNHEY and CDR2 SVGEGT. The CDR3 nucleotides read TGTGCCAGCAGTTTAGGGACAGGCAGGGGCACCGGGGAGCTGTTTTTT. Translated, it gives CASSLGTGRGTGELFF.

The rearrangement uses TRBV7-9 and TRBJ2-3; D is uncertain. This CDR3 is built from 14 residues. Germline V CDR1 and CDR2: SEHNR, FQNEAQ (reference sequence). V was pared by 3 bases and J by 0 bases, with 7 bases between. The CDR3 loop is CASSLTQSTDTQYF. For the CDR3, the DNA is TGTGCCAGCAGCTTGACACAAAGCACAGATACGCAGTATTTT.

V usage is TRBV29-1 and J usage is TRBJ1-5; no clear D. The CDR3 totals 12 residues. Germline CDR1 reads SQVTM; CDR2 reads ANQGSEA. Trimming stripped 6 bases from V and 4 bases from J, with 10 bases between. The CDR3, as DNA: TGCAGCGTCTGGGTTCAGAATCAGCCCCAGCATTTT. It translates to CSVWVQNQPQHF.

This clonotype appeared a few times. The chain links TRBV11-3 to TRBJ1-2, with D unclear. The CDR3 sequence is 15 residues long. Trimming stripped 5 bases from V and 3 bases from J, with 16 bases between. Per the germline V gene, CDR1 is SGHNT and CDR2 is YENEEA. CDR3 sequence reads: CASSPGVGKDYGYTF. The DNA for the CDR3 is TGTGCCAGCAGCCCCGGGGTAGGGAAGGACTATGGCTACACCTTC.

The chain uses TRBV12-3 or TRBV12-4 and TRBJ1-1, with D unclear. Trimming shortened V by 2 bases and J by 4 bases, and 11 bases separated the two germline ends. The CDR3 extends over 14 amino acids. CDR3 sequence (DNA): TGTGCCAGCAGTTTATGGGTAGGCAGCACTGAAGCTTTCTTT. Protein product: CASSLWVGSTEAFF.

The CDR3 region has the DNA TGTGCCAGCACACAACTACTGACTAACCAAGAGACCCAGTACTTC. It specifies CASTQLLTNQETQYF. The chain joins TRBV2 to TRBJ2-5, with D possibly being TRBD2 (5 bases). The germline CDR1 and CDR2 sequences are SNHLY and FYNNEI. V was trimmed by 7 bases and J by 0 bases, leaving 15 bases between them. The CDR3 covers 15 residues.

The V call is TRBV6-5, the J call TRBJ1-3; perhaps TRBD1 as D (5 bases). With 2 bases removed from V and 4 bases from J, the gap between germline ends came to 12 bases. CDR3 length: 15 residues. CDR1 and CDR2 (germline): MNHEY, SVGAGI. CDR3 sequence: CASSYHWGSGNTIYF. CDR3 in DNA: TGTGCCAGCAGTTACCACTGGGGGTCCGGAAACACCATATATTTT.

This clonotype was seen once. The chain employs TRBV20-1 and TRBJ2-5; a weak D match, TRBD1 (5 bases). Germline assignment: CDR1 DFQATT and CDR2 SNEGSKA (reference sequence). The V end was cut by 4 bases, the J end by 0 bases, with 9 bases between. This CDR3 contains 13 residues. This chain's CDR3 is CSATGQDQETQYF. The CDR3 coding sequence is TGCAGTGCTACAGGACAAGACCAAGAGACCCAGTACTTC.

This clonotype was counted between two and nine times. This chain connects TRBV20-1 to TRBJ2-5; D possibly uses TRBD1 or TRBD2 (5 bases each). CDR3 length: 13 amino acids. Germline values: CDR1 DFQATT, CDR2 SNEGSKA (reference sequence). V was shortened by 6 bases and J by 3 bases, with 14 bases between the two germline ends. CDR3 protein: CSASGTEKETQYF. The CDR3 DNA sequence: TGCAGTGCCTCCGGGACGGAAAAAGAGACCCAGTACTTC.

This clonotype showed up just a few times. The CDR3 bases are TGTGCCACCAGCAGAACCGGACTGTATACGCAGTATTTT. Its protein is CATSRTGLYTQYF. This rearrangement joins TRBV15 to TRBJ2-3, with D perhaps matching TRBD2 (5 bases). The CDR3 contains 13 residues. V lost 2 bases and J 7 bases, leaving 10 bases between the germline ends. Germline CDR1 and CDR2: LNHNV and YYDKDF (reference sequence).

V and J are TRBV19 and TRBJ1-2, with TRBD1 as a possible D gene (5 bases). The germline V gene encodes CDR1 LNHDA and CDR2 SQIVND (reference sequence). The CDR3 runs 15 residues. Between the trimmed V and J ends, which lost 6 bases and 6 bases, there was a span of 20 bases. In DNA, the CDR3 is TGTGCCAGTAGCCCTTATTGGGGGGTAACAGATGGCTACACCTTC. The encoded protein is CASSPYWGVTDGYTF.

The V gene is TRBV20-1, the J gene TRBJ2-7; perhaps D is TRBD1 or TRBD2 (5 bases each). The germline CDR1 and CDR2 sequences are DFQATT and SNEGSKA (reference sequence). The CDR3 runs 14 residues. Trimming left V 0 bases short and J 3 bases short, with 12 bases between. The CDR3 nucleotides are TGCAGTGCTAGAGATCAAGGGACGCACTACGAGCAGTACTTC. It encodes CSARDQGTHYEQYF.

The CDR3 loop is CASSRRGLSYEQYF. The DNA of the CDR3 is TGTGCCAGTAGCCGCAGGGGCCTCTCCTACGAGCAGTACTTC. The rearrangement joins TRBV19 to TRBJ2-7; maybe TRBD1 (6 bases). The V and J ends lost 6 bases and 0 bases respectively, with 12 bases between them. Germline lookup yields CDR1 LNHDA and CDR2 SQIVND (reference sequence). The CDR3 totals 14 residues. The variable domain in full, with the rest retrieved from reference TRBV19 and TRBJ2-7, is DGGITQSPKYLFRKEGQNVTLSCEQNLNHDAMYWYRQDPGQGLRLIYYSQIVNDFQKGDIAEGYSVSREKKESFPLTVTSAQKNPTAFYLCASSRRGLSYEQYFGPGTRLTVT.

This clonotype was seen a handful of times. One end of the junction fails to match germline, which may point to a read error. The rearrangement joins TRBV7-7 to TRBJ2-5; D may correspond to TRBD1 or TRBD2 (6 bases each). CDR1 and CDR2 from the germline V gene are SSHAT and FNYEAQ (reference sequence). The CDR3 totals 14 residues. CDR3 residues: CASSLDTGAETQYF. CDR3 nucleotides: TGTGCTAGCAGCTTGGATACGGGGGCGGAGACCCAGTACTTC. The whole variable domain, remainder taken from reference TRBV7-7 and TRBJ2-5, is GAGVSQSPRYKVTKRGQDVTLRCDPISSHATLYWYQQALGQGPEFLTYFNYEAQPDKSGLPSDRFSAERPEGSISTLTIQRTEQRDSAMYRCASSLDTGAETQYFGPGTRLLVL.

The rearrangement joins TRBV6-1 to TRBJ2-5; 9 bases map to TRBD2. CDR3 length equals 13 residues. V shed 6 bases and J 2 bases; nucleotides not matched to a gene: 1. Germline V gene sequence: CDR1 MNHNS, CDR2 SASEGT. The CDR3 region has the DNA TGTGCCAGCAGGCTAGCGGGGCAAGAGACCCAGTACTTC. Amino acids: CASRLAGQETQYF.

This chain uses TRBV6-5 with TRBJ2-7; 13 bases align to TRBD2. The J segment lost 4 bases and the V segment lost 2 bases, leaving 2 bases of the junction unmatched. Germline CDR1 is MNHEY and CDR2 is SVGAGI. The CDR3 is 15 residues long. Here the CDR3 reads CASSYQGLAGYEQYF. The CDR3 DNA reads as TGTGCCAGCAGTTACCAGGGACTAGCGGGGTACGAGCAGTACTTC.

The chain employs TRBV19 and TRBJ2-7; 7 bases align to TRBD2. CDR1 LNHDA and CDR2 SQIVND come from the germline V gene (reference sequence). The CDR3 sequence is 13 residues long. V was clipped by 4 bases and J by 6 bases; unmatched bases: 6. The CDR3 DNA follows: TGTGCCAGTAGTACGGCCATAGCGGGCGAGCAGTACTTC. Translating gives CASSTAIAGEQYF.

CDR3 loop: CASSLEGITGELFF. The CDR3 nucleotides read TGTGCCAGCAGCTTAGAAGGGATTACCGGGGAGCTGTTTTTT. V usage is TRBV7-2 and J usage is TRBJ2-2; no definite D call. V gave up 1 base and J gave up 5 bases, with 8 bases separating them. The CDR3 consists of 14 residues. Germline V gene data show CDR1 as SGHTA and CDR2 as FQGNSA.

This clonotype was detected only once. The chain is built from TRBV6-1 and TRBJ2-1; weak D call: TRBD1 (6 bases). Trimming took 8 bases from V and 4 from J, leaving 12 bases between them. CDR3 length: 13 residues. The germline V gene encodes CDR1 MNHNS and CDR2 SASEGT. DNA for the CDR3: TGTGCCAGCGGACAGACAGGTTACAATGAGCAGTTCTTC. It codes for CASGQTGYNEQFF.

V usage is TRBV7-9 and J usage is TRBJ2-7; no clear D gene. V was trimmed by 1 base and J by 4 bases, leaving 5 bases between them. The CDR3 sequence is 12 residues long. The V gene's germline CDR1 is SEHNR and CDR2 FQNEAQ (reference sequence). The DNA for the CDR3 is TGTGCCAGCAGCTTAGGCTATTACGAGCAGTACTTC. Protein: CASSLGYYEQYF.

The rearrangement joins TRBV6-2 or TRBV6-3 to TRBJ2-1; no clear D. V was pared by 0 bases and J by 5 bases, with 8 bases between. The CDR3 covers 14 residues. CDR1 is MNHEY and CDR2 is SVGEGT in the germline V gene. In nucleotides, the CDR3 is TGTGCCAGCAGTTACTCTGTCGAGAACAATGAGCAGTTCTTC. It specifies CASSYSVENNEQFF.

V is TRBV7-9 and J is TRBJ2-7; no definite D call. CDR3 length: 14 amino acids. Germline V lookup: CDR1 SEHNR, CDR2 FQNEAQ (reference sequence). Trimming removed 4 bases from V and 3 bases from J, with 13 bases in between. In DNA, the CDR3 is TGTGCCAGCAGCTCCGGGCCGCCGGACTACGAGCAGTACTTC. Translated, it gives CASSSGPPDYEQYF.